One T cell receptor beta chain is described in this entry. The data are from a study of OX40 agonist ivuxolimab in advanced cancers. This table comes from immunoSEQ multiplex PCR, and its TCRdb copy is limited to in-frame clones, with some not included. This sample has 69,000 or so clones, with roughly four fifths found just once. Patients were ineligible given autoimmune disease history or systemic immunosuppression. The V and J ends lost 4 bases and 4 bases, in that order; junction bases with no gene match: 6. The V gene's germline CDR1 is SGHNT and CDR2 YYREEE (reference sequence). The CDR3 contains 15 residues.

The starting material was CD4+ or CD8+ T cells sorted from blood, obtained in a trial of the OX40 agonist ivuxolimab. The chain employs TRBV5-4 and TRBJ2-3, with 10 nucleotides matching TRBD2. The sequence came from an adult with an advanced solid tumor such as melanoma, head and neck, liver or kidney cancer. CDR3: CASSVGLAYADTQYF. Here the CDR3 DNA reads TGTGCCAGCAGCGTGGGACTAGCGTACGCAGATACGCAGTATTTT.